This T cell receptor (beta chain) was recorded in a study of human T cells and chemical hapten exposure. Study context: Sensitization involved placing 2% DPC onto a 2 cm by 2 cm region of upper inner arm skin. Enrolled patients were predominantly female and had alopecia areata, totalis or universalis. TCR yields differed between samples (mainly from small differences in pooled library volume).

Germline CDR1 SGHVS, CDR2 FNYEAQ. The CDR3 consists of 15 residues. Losses at the gene ends were 4 bases for V and 8 bases for J; bases not matched to a gene: 13. For the library, individual cDNA molecules each received unique molecular identifiers. TCRdb re-derived calls from the RACE reads in MiXCR, one entry per CDR3 protein. The sample lists roughly 380,000 distinct CDR3 sequences, more than 4.5% occurring once. This clonotype was seen at least ten times. Time point noted: patch test 1, 2 weeks after DPC sensitization. As for treatment: therapeutic diphenylcyclopropenone sensitization with weekly scalp DPC.

The sequence derives from a woman in her forties or fifties with alopecia areata. Some clones in this sample may be carry-over from other donors' samples. Sequenced material: whole blood, taken in connection with sensitization to the hapten diphenylcyclopropenone (DPC). The chain joins TRBV7-6 to TRBJ2-5; 7 nucleotides match TRBD2. As DNA, the CDR3 is TGTGCCAGCAGCTCCGCAGCGGGGCCCCAAGGAACCCAGTACTTC. Translating gives CASSSAAGPQGTQYF.